This TCR beta chain comes out of a study of blood T cell repertoires in COVID-19. CDR3 length: 15 residues. J lost 8 bases, V lost 2 bases, and 12 bases had no gene match. CDR1 and CDR2 (germline): SGHNT, YYREEE (reference sequence). Only in-frame clones appear in the TCRdb table, and some are missing; sequencing was by immunoSEQ multiplex PCR. This table has about 430,000 clones, approximately 90% appearing once. The chain joins TRBV5-4 to TRBJ1-2; 7 positions agree with TRBD1. The sequence was obtained from a man aged 18 to 30 with COVID-19, enrolled during active disease. Sequencing was done on a sample of peripheral blood. The CDR3 nucleotides are TGTGCCAGCAGCTTAAAAATACGACAGGGTGGGGGCTACACCTTC. Translating it yields CASSLKIRQGGGYTF.